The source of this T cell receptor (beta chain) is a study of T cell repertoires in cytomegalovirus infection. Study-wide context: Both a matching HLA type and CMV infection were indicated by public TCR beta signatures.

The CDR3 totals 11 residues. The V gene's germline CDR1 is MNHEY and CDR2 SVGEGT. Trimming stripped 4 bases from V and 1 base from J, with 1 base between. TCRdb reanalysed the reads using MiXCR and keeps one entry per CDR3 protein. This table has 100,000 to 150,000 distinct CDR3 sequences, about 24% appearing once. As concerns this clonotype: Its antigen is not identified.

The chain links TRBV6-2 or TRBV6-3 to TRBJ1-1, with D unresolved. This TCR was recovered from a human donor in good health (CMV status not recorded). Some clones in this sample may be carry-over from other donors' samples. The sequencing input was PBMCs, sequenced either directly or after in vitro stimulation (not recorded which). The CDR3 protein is CASSSNTEAFF. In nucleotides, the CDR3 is TGTGCCAGCAGTTCGAACACTGAAGCTTTCTTT.